Here is one TCR beta chain with its context. Its target is unknown. Treatment of the sample: around 19 received Ad26.COV2.S at low or high dose, single or two shots; 5 received placebo; per-sample allocation not given. The investigators took samples on day 63 after the first vaccine or placebo injection. Germline values: CDR1 MNHEY, CDR2 SVGAGI. V lost 6 bases to trimming and J lost 1 base, with 10 bases between them. This CDR3 is built from 14 residues. These data are taken from a study of Ad26.COV2.S vaccination and SARS-CoV-2 variants. Study-wide results and caveats: Individuals receiving vaccine had higher spike-specific TCR breadth than placebo recipients did.

Sequenced by immunoSEQ multiplex PCR; TCRdb stores in-frame clones only, minus some. The data contain roughly 350,000 clones, roughly 91% of them singletons. Sequencing was performed on peripheral blood, taken in a trial of Ad26.COV2.S vaccine versus placebo. The chain recombines TRBV6-5 with TRBJ2-1; D is uncertain. The source of this sequence is a person aged 18-65 years who received the Ad26.COV2.S COVID-19 vaccine or a placebo. The CDR3 is CASSPQVSYNEQFF. DNA for the CDR3: TGTGCCAGCAGCCCACAAGTATCCTACAATGAGCAGTTCTTC.